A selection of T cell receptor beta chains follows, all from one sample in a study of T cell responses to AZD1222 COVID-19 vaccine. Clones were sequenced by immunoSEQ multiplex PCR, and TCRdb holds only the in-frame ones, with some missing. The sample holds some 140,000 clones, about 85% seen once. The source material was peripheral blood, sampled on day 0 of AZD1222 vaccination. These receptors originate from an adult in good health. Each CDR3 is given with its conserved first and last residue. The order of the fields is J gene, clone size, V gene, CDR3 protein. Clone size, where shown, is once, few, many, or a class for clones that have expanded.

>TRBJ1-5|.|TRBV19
CASSIGAQDQPQHF
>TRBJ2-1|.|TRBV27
CASSLTLAGGRGEQFF
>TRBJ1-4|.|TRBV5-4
CASSLGRREKLFF
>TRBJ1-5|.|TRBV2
CASSEAIYRVGQLNQPQHF
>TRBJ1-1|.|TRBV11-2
CASSLFREPGAFF
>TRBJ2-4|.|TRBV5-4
CASSLWPDPEAKNIQYF
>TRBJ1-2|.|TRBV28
CASRSGYRGGYTF
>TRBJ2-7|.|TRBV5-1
CASSWDRGYEQYF
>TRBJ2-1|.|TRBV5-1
CASSRTSGGSYNEQFF
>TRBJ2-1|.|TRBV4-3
CASSQDGNRLNEQFF
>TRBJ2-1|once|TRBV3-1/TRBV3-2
CASSQGRQIPYNEQFF
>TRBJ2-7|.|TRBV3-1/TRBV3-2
CASSQDRTYEQYF
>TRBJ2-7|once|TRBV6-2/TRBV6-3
CASRPSGGNYEQYF
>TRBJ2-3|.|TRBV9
CASSPIAGGLDTQYF
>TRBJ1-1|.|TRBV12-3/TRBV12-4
CASSLGQNTEAFF
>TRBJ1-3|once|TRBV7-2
CASSTGGNTIYF
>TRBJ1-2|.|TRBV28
CASGGGYTF
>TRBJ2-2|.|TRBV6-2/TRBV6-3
CASSPTAFGELFF
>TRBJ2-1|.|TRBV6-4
CASSEASGAVNEQFF
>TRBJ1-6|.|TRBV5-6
CASSRIGGALQYNSPLHF
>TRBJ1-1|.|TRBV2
CASSLEDRGMSEAFF
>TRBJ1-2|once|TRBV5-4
CASSLGDPNYGYTF
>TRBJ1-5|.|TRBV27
CASRFQGGNQPQHF
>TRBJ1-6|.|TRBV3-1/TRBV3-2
CASSQGTWRNNSPLHF
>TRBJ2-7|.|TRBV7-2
CASSLGPQGYEQYF
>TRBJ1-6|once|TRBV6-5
CASRLSGNSPLHF
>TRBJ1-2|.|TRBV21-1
CASSVDGPYLPSNYGYTF
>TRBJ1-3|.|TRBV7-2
CASSFQGTGSSGNTIYF
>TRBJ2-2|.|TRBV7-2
CASSLTRGGSTGELFF
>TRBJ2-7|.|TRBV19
CASSSLRTGVYEQYF
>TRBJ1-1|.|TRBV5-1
CASTLQEGNTEAFF
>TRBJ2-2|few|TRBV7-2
CASSLNPGNTGELFF
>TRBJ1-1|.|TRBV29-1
CSVEHGQVRRAFF
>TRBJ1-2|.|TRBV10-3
CAISEDLGQPSYGYTF
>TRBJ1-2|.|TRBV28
CASRGGGGDTNYGYTF
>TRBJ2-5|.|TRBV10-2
CASSERASGGARETQYF
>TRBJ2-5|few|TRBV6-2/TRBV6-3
CASGQGTQYF